This entry lists 21 T cell receptor beta chains sequenced from one sample in a study of OX40 agonist ivuxolimab in advanced cancers. The assay was immunoSEQ multiplex PCR, and TCRdb's table has in-frame clones only and misses some. The sample records over 13,000 clones, 70% being singletons. The sequencing used CD4+ or CD8+ T cells sorted from blood, collected in a trial of the OX40 agonist ivuxolimab. The source of these receptors is an adult with an advanced solid tumor such as melanoma, head and neck, liver or kidney cancer.

V gene TRBV4-1 combines with J gene TRBJ2-1, with 9 bases that match TRBD1. Germline CDR1 reads MGHRA; CDR2 reads YSYEKL. The CDR3 covers 15 residues. V was clipped by 3 bases and J by 6 bases; unmatched bases: 6. The DNA for the CDR3 is TGCGCCAGCAGCCAGGGGGGGACAGGGTCCAATGAGCAGTTCTTC. It encodes CASSQGGTGSNEQFF.

By proportion, this clone is medium-sized. This chain joins TRBV28 and TRBJ1-2, with 11 bases identical to TRBD1. Germline V gene sequence: CDR1 MDHEN, CDR2 SYDVKM. CDR3 length: 15 amino acids. The V gene end was trimmed by 3 bases and the J gene end by 6 bases; junction bases not matched to a gene: 6. CDR3 nucleotides: TGTGCCAGCAGTTTCCCCGGACAGGGGGCCGATGGCTACACCTTC. It translates to CASSFPGQGADGYTF.

The chain carries TRBV7-9 and TRBJ2-5, with D perhaps matching TRBD2 (6 bases). With 5 bases removed from V and 5 bases from J, the gap between germline ends came to 18 bases. From germline, CDR1 is SEHNR and CDR2 FQNEAQ (reference sequence). This CDR3 is 15 amino acids long. The CDR3 nucleotides read TGTGCCAGCAGCGGAGGGAATAGCCTAGCGGAGACCCAGTACTTC. Translated, it gives CASSGGNSLAETQYF. The full variable domain, with the rest looked up from reference TRBV7-9 and TRBJ2-5, is DTGVSQNPRHKITKRGQNVTFRCDPISEHNRLYWYRQTLGQGPEFLTYFQNEAQLEKSRLLSDRFSAERPKGSFSTLEIQRTEQGDSAMYLCASSGGNSLAETQYFGPGTRLLVL.

This chain uses TRBV7-6 with TRBJ2-6, with D perhaps TRBD1 (6 bases). V lost 6 bases and J 1 base, leaving 7 bases between the germline ends. The germline V gene has CDR1 SGHVS and CDR2 FNYEAQ. The CDR3 is 14 residues long. The CDR3 region has the DNA TGTGCCAGCAGAACAGGGTCTGGGGCCAACGTCCTGACTTTC. This encodes CASRTGSGANVLTF.

The chain carries TRBV19 and TRBJ1-2; tentatively, D is TRBD1 (6 bases). V lost 10 bases to trimming and J lost 6 bases, with 18 bases between them. CDR3 length: 13 amino acids. Germline values: CDR1 LNHDA, CDR2 SQIVND (reference sequence). The CDR3 DNA follows: TGTGCCACCGTTGGACAGTACTTAGATGGCTACACCTTC. This gives the protein CATVGQYLDGYTF.

This clone has only one observation. The rearrangement links TRBV6-1 to TRBJ2-2; D could derive from TRBD1 or TRBD2 (6 bases each). CDR1 is MNHNS and CDR2 is SASEGT in the germline V gene. The CDR3 extends over 17 amino acids. V was cut by 4 bases and J by 5 bases, with 20 bases left in between. Here the CDR3 DNA reads TGTGCCAGCAGTGCCCACAAGGGGGGAGCTCAGACCGGGGAGCTGTTTTTT. Encoded protein: CASSAHKGGAQTGELFF.

A single count supports this clone. This chain uses TRBV5-4 with TRBJ2-7; a weak D match, TRBD2 (6 bases). Trimming shortened V by 3 bases and J by 3 bases, and 13 bases separated the two germline ends. Germline V gene sequence: CDR1 SGHNT, CDR2 YYREEE (reference sequence). This CDR3 has 14 amino acids. The CDR3 is CASSSGLSGYEQYF. The CDR3 DNA reads TGTGCCAGCAGCTCTGGACTAAGCGGCTACGAGCAGTACTTC. Variable domain in full (rest from reference TRBV5-4 and TRBJ2-7): ETGVTQSPTHLIKTRGQQVTLRCSSQSGHNTVSWYQQALGQGPQFIFQYYREEENGRGNFPPRFSGLQFPNYSSELNVNALELDDSALYLCASSSGLSGYEQYFGPGTRLTVT.

The chain employs TRBV5-1 and TRBJ2-5, with D perhaps matching TRBD1 or TRBD2 (5 bases each). The CDR3 loop spans 15 amino acids. The germline V gene has CDR1 SGHRS and CDR2 YFSETQ. V dropped 4 bases and J dropped 1 base, with 14 bases sitting between them. The CDR3 DNA reads as TGCGCCAGCAGCCCCGGTCGGGGCCTCCAAGAGACCCAGTACTTC. This codes for CASSPGRGLQETQYF.

This chain uses TRBV6-1 with TRBJ2-7; D is possibly TRBD1 (5 bases). The CDR3 is 13 amino acids. Germline V gene sequence: CDR1 MNHNS, CDR2 SASEGT. V lost 3 bases and J 2 bases, leaving 8 bases between the germline ends. CDR3 nucleotides: TGTGCCAGCAGTGATGACAGTCCCTACGAGCAGTACTTC. It is translated as CASSDDSPYEQYF.

The V gene is TRBV7-6, the J gene TRBJ2-3; possible D gene TRBD2, 6 bases. CDR3 length: 15 residues. Per germline, CDR1 SGHVS and CDR2 FNYEAQ. With 1 base removed from V and 1 base from J, the gap between germline ends came to 9 bases. The CDR3 region is CASSLGGTGTDTQYF. In DNA form, the CDR3 reads TGTGCCAGCAGCTTAGGAGGGACTGGCACAGATACGCAGTATTTT.

This rearrangement joins TRBV7-9 to TRBJ2-7, with TRBD2 matching 14 bases. V was pared by 4 bases and J by 10 bases, with 9 bases of the junction left unmatched. The CDR3 spans 15 residues. Germline values: CDR1 SEHNR, CDR2 FQNEAQ (reference sequence). The CDR3 coding sequence is TGTGCCAGCAGCTCGGGACTAGCGGGAGTTAGGAGACAGTACTTC. Protein product: CASSSGLAGVRRQYF.

The CDR3 loop reads CASSLSDGNEQFF. CDR3 DNA: TGTGCCAGCAGCCTCTCGGACGGCAATGAGCAGTTCTTC. The chain couples TRBV27 to TRBJ2-1, with no clear D. Germline lookup yields CDR1 MNHEY and CDR2 SMNVEV (reference sequence). Deletions cut 6 bases from V and 6 bases from J, with 12 bases between. This CDR3 is built from 13 residues.

V and J are TRBV19 and TRBJ1-5; D gene ambiguous. Germline V gene sequence: CDR1 LNHDA, CDR2 SQIVND (reference sequence). The ends were cut back, 5 bases at V and 3 bases at J, with 14 bases in the middle. The CDR3 sequence is 15 residues long. The CDR3 region has the DNA TGTGCCAGTAGTGCCCGGGCGGCCTCCAATCAGCCCCAGCATTTT. Translation gives CASSARAASNQPQHF. Complete variable domain (other parts from reference TRBV19 and TRBJ1-5): DGGITQSPKYLFRKEGQNVTLSCEQNLNHDAMYWYRQDPGQGLRLIYYSQIVNDFQKGDIAEGYSVSREKKESFPLTVTSAQKNPTAFYLCASSARAASNQPQHFGDGTRLSIL.

V and J are TRBV5-4 and TRBJ2-1; 8 bases are a match to TRBD2. CDR3 length equals 11 residues. Germline CDR1 SGHNT, CDR2 YYREEE (reference sequence). CDR3 residues: CASRGGDEQFF. The CDR3, as DNA: TGTGCTAGTCGGGGGGGAGATGAGCAGTTCTTC.

This chain uses TRBV11-2 with TRBJ2-5, with 8 bases lining up with TRBD2. The V and J ends lost 1 base and 0 bases, in that order; junction bases with no gene match: 1. CDR1 is SGHAT and CDR2 is FQNNGV in the germline V gene. The CDR3 loop spans 15 amino acids. DNA for the CDR3: TGTGCCAGCAGCTTAGCGGGGGGGAACCAAGAGACCCAGTACTTC. Translating it yields CASSLAGGNQETQYF.

V usage is TRBV7-3 and J usage is TRBJ2-1; 14 bases are shared with TRBD2. The CDR3 runs to 14 residues. V gave up 5 bases and J gave up 10 bases; unmatched junction bases: 4. Germline assignment: CDR1 SGHTA and CDR2 FQGTGA. As DNA, the CDR3 is TGTGCCAGCAGCCCGGGACTAGCGGGAGTGGAGCAGTTCTTC. Amino acids: CASSPGLAGVEQFF.

The J gene is TRBJ2-5, the V gene TRBV7-9; TRBD1 matches 9 bases. The J call may be faulty, since TRBJ2-7 better matches the DNA end. Germline CDR1 and CDR2: SEHNR and FQNEAQ (reference sequence). The CDR3 extends over 16 amino acids. CDR3 DNA sequence: TGTGCCAGCAGCTTAGCGCGGACAGGGGTATCCTACGAGCAGTACTTC. It codes for CASSLARTGVSYEQYF.

This chain connects TRBV7-9 to TRBJ1-3; weak D call: TRBD1 (6 bases). Germline V lookup: CDR1 SEHNR, CDR2 FQNEAQ (reference sequence). The CDR3 is 14 residues long. V dropped 5 bases and J dropped 0 bases, with 8 bases sitting between them. The CDR3 spells CASSLQGSGNTIYF. For the CDR3, the DNA is TGTGCCAGCAGCCTACAGGGCTCTGGAAACACCATATATTTT.

The CDR3 loop reads CASSLRNGAYEQYF. In nucleotides, the CDR3 is TGCGCCAGCAGCTTGCGGAACGGAGCCTACGAGCAGTACTTC. The chain recombines TRBV5-1 with TRBJ2-7; no firm D call. The V end was cut by 1 base, the J end by 2 bases, with 10 bases between. Looked up from germline, CDR1 is SGHRS and CDR2 is YFSETQ. This CDR3 has 14 residues.

This chain connects TRBV4-2 to TRBJ1-1; D is unresolved. This CDR3 region has 16 residues. The V gene lost 0 bases and the J gene lost 0 bases, with 11 bases spanning the gap. The germline V gene has CDR1 LGHNA and CDR2 YNFKEQ. CDR3 region: CASSQDMARLNTEAFF. In DNA, the CDR3 is TGTGCCAGCAGCCAAGATATGGCAAGGTTGAACACTGAAGCTTTCTTT.

The chain employs TRBV5-1 and TRBJ1-3, with no clear D. CDR3 length: 15 amino acids. The germline gives CDR1 SGHRS, CDR2 YFSETQ. V shed 0 bases and J shed 0 bases, with 7 bases lying between them. This CDR3 is CASSLVGSSGNTIYF. The DNA of the CDR3 is TGCGCCAGCAGCTTGGTTGGGAGCTCTGGAAACACCATATATTTT.